These 27 T cell receptor beta chains were all obtained from the same sample, sequenced in a study of molecular identifiers for immune sequencing clone quantification. Each CDR3 protein gets one entry after TCRdb re-called the PCR reads with MiXCR. The repertoire has hundreds of thousands of distinct CDR3 sequences, less than 30% of them found once; the top ten carry 0.78%. Material for sequencing was naive CD8+ T cells from blood, with Jurkat cell RNA spiked in. Sample subset: FACS-sorted CD8+CD4-CCR7+CD45RA+ naive T cells. Receptors originate from a human donor in good health. Some libraries in this study had Jurkat cell RNA spiked in.

The sample holds many counts of this clonotype. CDR3 DNA: TGTGCCACCAGCAGAGTAGGCAGTAAGAACACTGAAGCTTTCTTT. It yields the protein CATSRVGSKNTEAFF. The V call is TRBV15, the J call TRBJ1-1; D is unresolved. Trimming shortened V by 1 base and J by 1 base, and 10 bases separated the two germline ends. This CDR3 has 15 residues. Germline V CDR1 and CDR2: LNHNV, YYDKDF (reference sequence).

This clonotype came up a few times. The chain carries TRBV6-5 and TRBJ1-1; D is uncertain. This CDR3 contains 13 residues. Germline-derived CDR1 and CDR2 are MNHEY and SVGAGI. V lost 5 bases and J lost 1, with 8 bases in between. The CDR3: CASSVPGNTEAFF. CDR3 nucleotides: TGTGCCAGCAGTGTACCAGGGAACACTGAAGCTTTCTTT.

This clonotype was counted many times. The chain carries TRBV28 and TRBJ2-7; no definite D call. This CDR3 contains 12 residues. V lost 3 bases and J 6 bases, leaving 9 bases between the germline ends. Germline lookup yields CDR1 MDHEN and CDR2 SYDVKM. The DNA of the CDR3 is TGTGCCAGCAGTTTTCCGGGCCTCGAGCAGTACTTC. It codes for CASSFPGLEQYF. The variable domain in full, with the rest retrieved from reference TRBV28 and TRBJ2-7, is DVKVTQSSRYLVKRTGEKVFLECVQDMDHENMFWYRQDPGLGLRLIYFSYDVKMKEKGDIPEGYSVSREKKERFSLILESASTNQTSMYLCASSFPGLEQYFGPGTRLTVT.

There are many counts of this clonotype. The V and J genes are TRBV2 and TRBJ2-5; 9 nucleotides align to TRBD1. This CDR3 has 15 residues. Germline-derived CDR1 and CDR2 are SNHLY and FYNNEI. J gave up 5 bases and V 3 bases, and 7 bases lay outside the gene matches. The CDR3 sequence is CASSEGQGFAETQYF. The CDR3 nucleotides are TGTGCCAGCAGTGAGGGACAGGGATTTGCCGAGACCCAGTACTTC.

The chain employs TRBV4-1 and TRBJ1-5, with D uncertain. V was shortened by 4 bases and J by 5 bases, with 9 bases between the two germline ends. The CDR3 has 13 residues. Germline V gives CDR1 MGHRA, CDR2 YSYEKL. The CDR3 here is CASSPWTDQPQHF. The CDR3 nucleotides read TGCGCCAGCAGCCCCTGGACGGATCAGCCCCAGCATTTT.

The rearrangement uses TRBV6-2 or TRBV6-3 and TRBJ2-1; tentatively, D is TRBD2 (7 bases). Germline V gene sequence: CDR1 MNHEY, CDR2 SVGEGT. The V end lost 6 bases, the J end lost 6 bases, and 15 bases lay between the germline ends. The CDR3 extends over 14 amino acids. The CDR3 DNA reads as TGTGCCAGCAGGGGGGCGGGAGACCTCAATGAGCAGTTCTTC. Protein sequence: CASRGAGDLNEQFF.

This clonotype was detected many times. J is TRBJ2-3 and V is TRBV12-3 or TRBV12-4; D is undetermined. The CDR3 is 16 amino acids. V lost 6 bases to trimming and J lost 4 bases, with 20 bases between them. The CDR3 here is CASSPIVVGGPDTQYF. The CDR3 nucleotides are TGTGCCAGCAGCCCTATAGTGGTGGGTGGTCCAGATACGCAGTATTTT.

This clonotype came up a few times. The rearrangement joins TRBV27 to TRBJ2-5; 8 bases align to TRBD1. V lost 5 bases, J lost 5 bases, and 10 bases stayed unmatched. The CDR3 totals 15 residues. CDR1 and CDR2 from the germline V gene are MNHEY and SMNVEV (reference sequence). CDR3 residues: CASSQGTGLRETQYF. The DNA for the CDR3 is TGTGCCAGCAGTCAGGGGACAGGCTTGCGGGAGACCCAGTACTTC.

This clonotype was observed many times. The chain recombines TRBV7-6 with TRBJ2-1; weak D call: TRBD2 (6 bases). CDR1 and CDR2 (germline): SGHVS, FNYEAQ. CDR3 size: 14 residues. V gave up 5 bases and J gave up 4 bases, with 12 bases separating them. CDR3 sequence (DNA): TGTGCCAGCAGCCTTATGGCGGGGTACAATGAGCAGTTCTTC. The encoded protein is CASSLMAGYNEQFF.

The chain recombines TRBV20-1 with TRBJ1-4, with a weak D call TRBD1 (6 bases). Germline CDR1 reads DFQATT; CDR2 reads SNEGSKA (reference sequence). The length of the CDR3 is 14 residues. With 4 bases removed from V and 0 bases from J, the gap between germline ends came to 9 bases. CDR3 loop: CSATGQATNEKLFF. As DNA, the CDR3 is TGCAGTGCTACGGGACAAGCAACTAATGAAAAACTGTTTTTT.

This clonotype was counted between two and nine times. The J gene is TRBJ2-7, the V gene TRBV20-1; perhaps D is TRBD1 or TRBD2 (5 bases each). CDR1 and CDR2 (germline): DFQATT, SNEGSKA (reference sequence). This CDR3 region has 16 residues. Trimming stripped 3 bases from V and 8 bases from J, with 26 bases between. The DNA for the CDR3 is TGCAGTGCTAGGGGCAACCCCGGGACGGCCCCCATGAAGCAGTACTTC. Translated: CSARGNPGTAPMKQYF.

This clonotype was seen repeatedly, ten times or more. The chain carries TRBV7-2 and TRBJ2-1; 10 bases line up with TRBD2. The CDR3 covers 16 residues. V trimming: 1 base; J trimming: 10 bases; junction bases outside the gene matches: 10. Germline assignment: CDR1 SGHTA and CDR2 FQGNSA. CDR3 protein: CASSLGSGRAFYEQFF. CDR3 DNA: TGTGCCAGCAGCTTAGGGAGCGGGAGGGCCTTCTACGAGCAGTTCTTC.

CDR3 sequence (DNA): TGTGCCAGCAGTGAAGAAGTCACAGATACGCAGTATTTT. It specifies CASSEEVTDTQYF. This chain links TRBV25-1 with TRBJ2-3; D call uncertain. Trimming left V 2 bases short and J 2 bases short, with 5 bases between. CDR1 and CDR2 (germline): MGHDK, SYGVNS. This CDR3 region has 13 residues.

The chain has TRBV6-6 and TRBJ1-4, with D possibly TRBD1 on 5 matching bases. Trimming removed 2 bases from V and 7 bases from J, with 20 bases in between. Germline CDR1 and CDR2: MNHNY and SVGAGI (reference sequence). CDR3 length equals 17 residues. CDR3: CASSYAPVGFRGEKLFF. CDR3 DNA: TGTGCCAGCAGTTACGCCCCCGTGGGGTTTAGGGGTGAAAAACTGTTTTTT.

As for this clonotype: This could be a read error, since a much larger clone is one nucleotide away. The chain recombines TRBV20-1 with TRBJ2-3; 15 nucleotides match TRBD2. Germline loops: CDR1 DFQATT, CDR2 SNEGSKA (reference sequence). The CDR3 extends over 16 amino acids. The CDR3 coding sequence is TGCACTGCTACCGGGACTAGCGGGAGGAGGCCAGATACGCAGTATTTT. Translating gives CTATGTSGRRPDTQYF.

This clonotype has just a few counts. V is TRBV12-3 or TRBV12-4 and J is TRBJ2-1; 7 nucleotides agree with TRBD1. The CDR3 has 14 residues. The V and J ends lost 5 bases and 4 bases, in that order; junction bases with no gene match: 5. In DNA form, the CDR3 reads TGTGCCAGCAGTCCCCGGGACAGATACAATGAGCAGTTCTTC. Translating gives CASSPRDRYNEQFF.

This clonotype was seen repeatedly, ten times or more. The chain is built from TRBV27 and TRBJ1-1; D call uncertain. Trimming took 5 bases from V and 4 from J, leaving 11 bases between them. Germline loops: CDR1 MNHEY, CDR2 SMNVEV (reference sequence). The CDR3 length is 13 residues. This chain's CDR3 is CASSLNKPTEAFF. CDR3 in DNA: TGTGCCAGCAGTCTTAACAAGCCCACTGAAGCTTTCTTT.

On this clonotype itself: One end of the junction is discordant with germline, which a read error may explain. This chain links TRBV11-1 with TRBJ2-2, with 7 nucleotides matching TRBD1. The germline CDR1 and CDR2 sequences are SGHAT and FQDESV (reference sequence). This CDR3 has 18 amino acids. The DNA for the CDR3 is TGTGCCAGCAGCTTAGAAGGGCAGGGGGTCGCGAACCCCGGGGAGCTGTTTTTT. Protein product: CASSLEGQGVANPGELFF.

This clonotype appeared many times. The rearrangement uses TRBV25-1 and TRBJ2-5; D unclear. In germline, CDR1 is MGHDK, CDR2 SYGVNS. This CDR3 is 10 amino acids long. Trimming cost V 6 bases and J 5 bases, with 4 bases left between them. The CDR3 DNA is TGTGCCAGCAGACGGGAGACCCAGTACTTC. Translating gives CASRRETQYF.

This clonotype came up many times. The rearrangement joins TRBV7-2 to TRBJ2-7; tentatively, D is TRBD2 (7 bases). CDR1 is SGHTA and CDR2 is FQGNSA in the germline V gene. V lost 7 bases and J 4 bases, leaving 14 bases between the germline ends. This CDR3 is 13 amino acids long. The CDR3 coding sequence is TGTGCCAGCACCACCCGGGGGGCGTACGAGCAGTACTTC. It yields the protein CASTTRGAYEQYF.

Comment on this clonotype: A read error is possible here, since a much larger clone lies one base away. The chain combines TRBV4-3 with TRBJ2-3; perhaps TRBD1 as D (5 bases). Germline CDR1 reads LGHNA; CDR2 reads YSLEER. The CDR3 length is 16 residues. Here the CDR3 reads CARSQDWQGITDTQYF. The CDR3 DNA follows: TGCGCCCGCAGCCAAGATTGGCAGGGCATCACAGATACGCAGTATTTT.

The chain links TRBV20-1 to TRBJ2-3; TRBD1 matches at 7 bases. Germline lookup yields CDR1 DFQATT and CDR2 SNEGSKA (reference sequence). This CDR3 is built from 16 residues. The J segment lost 4 bases and the V segment lost 2 bases, leaving 12 bases of the junction unmatched. CDR3 sequence (DNA): TGCAGTGCTAGACCCACTCCAGGACAGGAACCAGATACGCAGTATTTT. This sequence encodes CSARPTPGQEPDTQYF.

This sequence joins TRBV5-3 and TRBJ2-7; maybe TRBD1 (6 bases). TRBV5-3 belongs to the ORF category, with a function that is uncertain. The CDR3 is 14 residues long. Trimming pared 8 bases from V and 3 bases from J, leaving 18 bases between. The CDR3 here is CASSTGWGLYEQYF. For the CDR3, the DNA is TGTGCCAGCAGCACGGGGTGGGGGCTCTACGAGCAGTACTTC.

A remark on this clonotype: This clone may be a read error of a much larger clone one base away. The chain joins TRBV4-3 to TRBJ2-3; 10 bases are a match to TRBD2. The V gene's germline CDR1 is LGHNA and CDR2 YSLEER. J gave up 2 bases and V 5 bases, and 16 bases lay outside the gene matches. The CDR3 extends over 19 amino acids. The CDR3 DNA reads as TGCGCCAGCAGCGCCCTAACGGCCGGACTAGCGGACCTCACAGATACGCAGTATTTT. Translation gives CASSALTAGLADLTDTQYF.

The table lists this clonotype with a few counts. J is TRBJ1-1 and V is TRBV5-6; possibly TRBD1 for D (6 bases). CDR1 is SGHDT, CDR2 YYEEEE, per germline. The V end lost 0 bases, the J end lost 3 bases, and 15 bases lay between the germline ends. The CDR3 consists of 16 residues. CDR3 residues: CASSLEGVGAYTEAFF. The CDR3 DNA reads as TGTGCCAGCAGCTTGGAAGGGGTGGGGGCTTACACTGAAGCTTTCTTT.

The rearrangement links TRBV4-3 to TRBJ2-7; TRBD2 might be the D (6 bases). Germline V gives CDR1 LGHNA, CDR2 YSLEER. The CDR3 runs to 13 residues. The V gene lost 4 bases and the J gene lost 6 bases, with 13 bases spanning the gap. CDR3 nucleotide sequence: TGCGCCAGCAGCCGCCGACTAGTCTCCGAGCAGTACTTC. Amino acids: CASSRRLVSEQYF.

In regard to this clonotype: A much larger clone sits a single nucleotide away, making a read error possible. CDR3 in amino acids: CAWGTNYKQYF. In DNA, the CDR3 is TGTGCCTGGGGTACGAACTACAAGCAGTACTTC. V and J are TRBV30 and TRBJ2-7; D is undetermined. This CDR3 is built from 11 residues. Germline V lookup: CDR1 GTSNPN, CDR2 SVGIG (reference sequence).